These 32 T cell receptor beta chains were sequenced from one sample in a study of T cells in Graves' hyperthyroidism and ophthalmopathy. What was amplified from RNA transcripts were TCR beta CDR3 regions. TCR CDR3 regions were first amplified by RT-PCR with HTBI primers. TCRdb re-called the multiplex PCR reads through MiXCR, storing one row per CDR3 protein. The sample contains hundreds of thousands of distinct CDR3 sequences, over 15% of which appear only once. The sequenced material came from blood. Every receptor here comes from a woman younger than 30 with Graves' hyperthyroidism.

The table lists this clonotype with many counts. The CDR3 sequence is CASSRGPGVQETQYF. The CDR3 coding sequence is TGTGCCAGCAGCCGAGGACCGGGGGTACAAGAGACCCAGTACTTC. This chain connects TRBV3-1 to TRBJ2-5; a possible D gene is TRBD2 (6 bases). From germline, CDR1 is LGHDT and CDR2 YNNKEL (reference sequence). This CDR3 is 15 amino acids long. Trimming pared 4 bases from V and 2 bases from J, leaving 14 bases between.

This clonotype was detected many times. V gene TRBV5-1 combines with J gene TRBJ2-3; tentatively, D is TRBD2 (6 bases). CDR3 length: 15 amino acids. Per the germline V gene, CDR1 is SGHRS and CDR2 is YFSETQ. V was shortened by 0 bases and J by 5 bases, with 13 bases between the two germline ends. The CDR3 here is CASSLARGAEDTQYF. CDR3 sequence (DNA): TGCGCCAGCAGCTTGGCGCGGGGAGCAGAAGATACGCAGTATTTT.

This chain links TRBV19 with TRBJ1-2, with TRBD1 identical over 8 bases. The CDR3 is 15 amino acids. The V gene end was trimmed by 11 bases and the J gene end by 4 bases; junction bases not matched to a gene: 15. Germline V gives CDR1 LNHDA, CDR2 SQIVND (reference sequence). The CDR3 reads CAGNIRDRPFYGYTF. The CDR3 DNA reads TGTGCCGGTAATATCCGGGACAGGCCTTTCTATGGCTACACCTTC. The variable domain in full, with the rest retrieved from reference TRBV19 and TRBJ1-2, is DGGITQSPKYLFRKEGQNVTLSCEQNLNHDAMYWYRQDPGQGLRLIYYSQIVNDFQKGDIAEGYSVSREKKESFPLTVTSAQKNPTAFYLCAGNIRDRPFYGYTFGSGTRLTVV.

This clonotype was observed a handful of times. V is TRBV9 and J is TRBJ1-3; 7 bases align to TRBD1. After removal of 0 bases from V and 0 bases from J, the junction contained 15 bases not matched to a gene. The CDR3 is made up of 20 amino acids. Germline V gene lookup returns CDR1 SGDLS and CDR2 YYNGEE. CDR3 region: CASSVASGRGRGYSGNTIYF. DNA of the CDR3: TGTGCCAGCAGCGTAGCTAGTGGAAGGGGGCGAGGGTACTCTGGAAACACCATATATTTT. Supplemented by reference TRBV9 and TRBJ1-3, the full variable domain reads DSGVTQTPKHLITATGQRVTLRCSPRSGDLSVYWYQQSLDQGLQFLIQYYNGEERAKGNILERFSAQQFPDLHSELNLSSLELGDSALYFCASSVASGRGRGYSGNTIYFGEGSWLTVV.

This clonotype was observed many times. The chain carries TRBV2 and TRBJ1-5, with 10 bases that match TRBD1. CDR3 length: 15 amino acids. The junction had 6 bases not matched to a gene; V was cut back by 5 bases and J by 5 bases. Germline V gene data show CDR1 as SNHLY and CDR2 as FYNNEI. Written as DNA, the CDR3 is TGTGCCAGCAGTTATCGGACAGGGGGATATCAGCCCCAGCATTTT. It yields the protein CASSYRTGGYQPQHF.

This chain uses TRBV4-1 with TRBJ2-7; D gene uncertain. The CDR3 runs 14 residues. V was pared by 1 base and J by 2 bases, with 9 bases between. Germline V CDR1 and CDR2: MGHRA, YSYEKL. The CDR3 here is CASSQASWAYEQYF. CDR3 DNA: TGCGCCAGCAGCCAAGCATCCTGGGCCTACGAGCAGTACTTC.

The sample holds a few counts of this clonotype. The chain is built from TRBV28 and TRBJ1-6, with D possibly being TRBD1 (5 bases). Germline loops: CDR1 MDHEN, CDR2 SYDVKM. With 5 bases removed from V and 7 bases from J, the gap between germline ends came to 18 bases. CDR3 length: 16 amino acids. The CDR3 is CASSLPSGRTNSPLHF. CDR3 coding DNA: TGTGCCAGCAGTCTCCCATCAGGACGGACAAATTCACCCCTCCACTTT.

This clonotype was found a few times. The gene calls are TRBV6-2 or TRBV6-3 and TRBJ2-1, with TRBD2 matching 8 bases. This CDR3 is built from 15 residues. J lost 8 bases, V lost 6 bases, and 12 bases had no gene match. The V gene's germline CDR1 is MNHEY and CDR2 SVGEGT. In nucleotides, the CDR3 is TGTGCCAGCAGACTATTAGGGACTAGATCCCATGAGCAGTTCTTC. This translates into CASRLLGTRSHEQFF.

J is TRBJ1-1 and V is TRBV9; no clear D gene. Germline CDR1 is SGDLS and CDR2 is YYNGEE. V shed 0 bases and J shed 1 base, with 10 bases lying between them. The CDR3 has 15 residues. CDR3 in amino acids: CASSVAGVPNTEAFF. The CDR3 bases are TGTGCCAGCAGCGTAGCTGGGGTTCCGAACACTGAAGCTTTCTTT.

This clonotype was recorded at least ten times. V gene TRBV12-3 or TRBV12-4 combines with J gene TRBJ1-4; TRBD1 matches at 9 bases. The CDR3 consists of 15 residues. Germline trimming cut 6 bases from V and 5 bases from J; bases unmatched to any gene: 7. The CDR3 is CASSKTGGLNEKLFF. Written as DNA, the CDR3 is TGTGCCAGCAGCAAGACAGGGGGGCTAAATGAAAAACTGTTTTTT.

The table lists this clonotype with a few counts. This chain joins TRBV7-9 and TRBJ1-4; 12 bases align to TRBD1. Germline V CDR1 and CDR2: SEHNR, FQNEAQ (reference sequence). With 6 bases clipped from V and 6 bases from J, the junction kept 11 bases outside the gene matches. The CDR3 totals 17 residues. The CDR3, as DNA: TGTGCCAGCAGTCACCCGGGACAGGGGGCGGTCGATGAAAAACTGTTTTTT. Encoded protein: CASSHPGQGAVDEKLFF.

The chain couples TRBV5-6 to TRBJ2-2; D ambiguous. The length of the CDR3 is 12 residues. Trimming removed 4 bases from V and 5 bases from J, with 6 bases in between. Germline V gene data show CDR1 as SGHDT and CDR2 as YYEEEE. In DNA form, the CDR3 reads TGTGCCAGCAGCATGGGAACCGGGGAGCTGTTTTTT. Translating gives CASSMGTGELFF.

V is TRBV20-1 and J is TRBJ2-3; TRBD2 agrees at 8 bases. V shed 1 base and J 0 bases; nucleotides not matched to a gene: 15. This CDR3 is built from 19 residues. Germline CDR1 DFQATT, CDR2 SNEGSKA (reference sequence). The CDR3 nucleotides read TGCAGTGCTAGAGGCTTCGGGGGGGCGACGCGGATGAGCACAGATACGCAGTATTTT. Translation: CSARGFGGATRMSTDTQYF.

As concerns this clonotype: A much larger clone differs by one base, so this may be a read error. The V gene is TRBV18, the J gene TRBJ2-5; 11 bases agree with TRBD2. V lost 8 bases and J lost 3; bases outside the gene matches: 8. The V gene's germline CDR1 is KGHSH and CDR2 LQKENI. This CDR3 has 15 amino acids. DNA for the CDR3: TGTGCCAGCCCAAGCACTAGCGGGAGAGAAGAGACCCAGTACTTC. Residues: CASPSTSGREETQYF.

This clonotype has ten or more counts. The chain employs TRBV5-1 and TRBJ2-3, with 8 bases that match TRBD2. V lost 4 bases to trimming and J lost 1 base; unmatched junction nucleotides: 8. Looked up from germline, CDR1 is SGHRS and CDR2 is YFSETQ. The CDR3 extends over 16 amino acids. The CDR3 loop reads CASSIGTSGRTDTQYF. DNA of the CDR3: TGCGCCAGCAGCATCGGAACTAGCGGCCGCACAGATACGCAGTATTTT.

This clonotype turned up a few times. The chain joins TRBV4-3 to TRBJ2-7; D gene unclear. The CDR3 consists of 14 residues. The V and J ends lost 0 bases and 0 bases respectively, with 6 bases between them. Germline assignment: CDR1 LGHNA and CDR2 YSLEER. The CDR3: CASSQDRPSYEQYF. In nucleotides, the CDR3 is TGCGCCAGCAGCCAAGACAGACCCTCCTACGAGCAGTACTTC.

This chain uses TRBV6-4 with TRBJ2-7; D perhaps matches TRBD1 (6 bases). V was shortened by 6 bases and J by 0 bases, with 18 bases between the two germline ends. The CDR3 loop spans 16 amino acids. Germline V lookup: CDR1 MRHNA, CDR2 SNTAGT. The chain's CDR3 is CASRSASGTNSYEQYF. The CDR3 DNA reads TGTGCCAGCAGGTCCGCTTCCGGGACAAACTCCTACGAGCAGTACTTC.

The chain couples TRBV12-3 or TRBV12-4 to TRBJ2-2; D call uncertain. This CDR3 has 15 residues. Trimming removed 3 bases from V and 2 bases from J, with 10 bases in between. This CDR3 is CASSFNSPNTGELFF. The CDR3, as DNA: TGTGCCAGCAGTTTTAACTCGCCCAACACCGGGGAGCTGTTTTTT.

This clonotype showed up many times. The chain combines TRBV5-1 with TRBJ1-5; maybe TRBD1 (5 bases). The CDR3 has 14 residues. The V and J ends lost 4 bases and 1 base respectively, with 9 bases between them. CDR1 SGHRS and CDR2 YFSETQ come from the germline V gene. The DNA for the CDR3 is TGCGCCAGCAGCCCTGGGACCAGCAATCAGCCCCAGCATTTT. Its translation is CASSPGTSNQPQHF.

The rearrangement links TRBV12-3 or TRBV12-4 to TRBJ1-5; 8 bases map to TRBD1. Trimming removed 5 bases from V and 1 base from J; junction bases left unmatched: 13. The CDR3 extends over 18 amino acids. This chain's CDR3 is CASSPQGGGGMSNQPQHF. The CDR3 DNA follows: TGTGCCAGCAGTCCACAGGGGGGGGGAGGAATGAGCAATCAGCCCCAGCATTTT.

In its sample, this clonotype was seen many times. J is TRBJ2-2 and V is TRBV11-2; D call uncertain. V was trimmed by 1 base and J by 0 bases, leaving 9 bases between them. There are 16 residues in the CDR3. CDR1 and CDR2 from the germline V gene are SGHAT and FQNNGV. CDR3 protein: CASSLGVKANTGELFF. The CDR3 DNA follows: TGTGCCAGCAGCTTAGGGGTGAAGGCGAACACCGGGGAGCTGTTTTTT.

This clonotype turned up a few times. V is TRBV27 and J is TRBJ2-3; 13 bases agree with TRBD2. J gave up 10 bases and V 6 bases, and 10 bases lay outside the gene matches. From germline, CDR1 is MNHEY and CDR2 SMNVEV (reference sequence). CDR3 length: 15 amino acids. The CDR3 nucleotides read TGTGCCAGCAGGGGGGGACTAGCGGGGCCCACGGCGCAGTATTTT. Its protein product is CASRGGLAGPTAQYF.

Details on this clonotype: A much larger clone differs from this one at a single base, so this may be a read error. The V and J genes are TRBV3-1 and TRBJ2-7; 9 bases fit TRBD1. Germline CDR1 LGHDT, CDR2 YNNKEL (reference sequence). This CDR3 has 14 amino acids. The DNA for the CDR3 is TGTGCCAGCCAACCGGGACAGGGTGCCTACGAGCGGTACTTC. Translating gives CASQPGQGAYERYF.

This chain uses TRBV6-2 or TRBV6-3 with TRBJ1-2; D gene ambiguous. Trimming stripped 6 bases from V and 2 bases from J, with 13 bases between. This CDR3 contains 14 residues. CDR1 is MNHEY and CDR2 is SVGEGT in the germline V gene. CDR3 nucleotide sequence: TGTGCCAGCAGCCCCCGAAAGGGAAACTATGGCTACACCTTC. Its protein is CASSPRKGNYGYTF.

The chain employs TRBV7-2 and TRBJ2-5; 10 bases are a match to TRBD1. Germline-derived CDR1 and CDR2 are SGHTA and FQGNSA. This CDR3 contains 16 residues. V lost 2 bases to trimming and J lost 4 bases; unmatched junction nucleotides: 7. The CDR3 DNA reads TGTGCCAGCAGCTTAACGGCCGGGGACAGGGGAGAGACCCAGTACTTC. Its translation is CASSLTAGDRGETQYF.

This clonotype was counted between two and nine times. The gene calls are TRBV20-1 and TRBJ2-7; D is tentatively TRBD1 or TRBD2 (5 bases each). The germline V gene encodes CDR1 DFQATT and CDR2 SNEGSKA (reference sequence). This CDR3 has 12 amino acids. V shed 5 bases and J shed 2 bases, with 10 bases lying between them. The CDR3 sequence: CSAGMGPYEQYF. CDR3 bases: TGCAGTGCTGGCATGGGACCCTACGAGCAGTACTTC.

The gene calls are TRBV7-2 and TRBJ1-4, with 7 bases lining up with TRBD1. Losses at the gene ends were 2 bases for V and 5 bases for J; bases not matched to a gene: 8. The germline V gene has CDR1 SGHTA and CDR2 FQGNSA. The length of the CDR3 is 16 residues. For the CDR3, the DNA is TGTGCCAGCAGCTTACAAGCCGGGACAGTGAATGAAAAACTGTTTTTT. It is translated as CASSLQAGTVNEKLFF.

This clonotype appeared many times. V is TRBV3-1 and J is TRBJ2-1; possible D gene TRBD1, 5 bases. CDR1 is LGHDT and CDR2 is YNNKEL in the germline V gene (reference sequence). Trimming cost V 4 bases and J 3 bases, with 10 bases left between them. The CDR3 has 14 residues. The CDR3 region has the DNA TGTGCCAGCAGCCCGCAGGGTCACTACAATGAGCAGTTCTTC. Its translation is CASSPQGHYNEQFF.

This clonotype was seen at least ten times. The chain employs TRBV11-1 and TRBJ1-1; no clear D gene. CDR1 SGHAT and CDR2 FQDESV come from the germline V gene (reference sequence). This CDR3 comprises 13 residues. V lost 5 bases, J lost 0 bases, and 7 bases lay in between. This CDR3 is CASSQTVNTEAFF. The CDR3 region has the DNA TGTGCCAGCAGCCAGACCGTGAACACTGAAGCTTTCTTT. The full variable domain, completed using reference TRBV11-1 and TRBJ1-1, is EAEVAQSPRYKITEKSQAVAFWCDPISGHATLYWYRQILGQGPELLVQFQDESVVDDSQLPKDRFSAERLKGVDSTLKIQPAELGDSAMYLCASSQTVNTEAFFGQGTRLTVV.

This clonotype was detected many times. The chain has TRBV6-2 or TRBV6-3 and TRBJ2-2, with D unclear. The V and J ends lost 4 bases and 2 bases respectively, with 11 bases between them. Germline V gene sequence: CDR1 MNHEY, CDR2 SVGEGT. This CDR3 has 15 residues. CDR3 coding DNA: TGTGCCAGCAGTTTTACCGGGTCCAACACCGGGGAGCTGTTTTTT. It is translated as CASSFTGSNTGELFF.

There are many counts of this clonotype. This sequence joins TRBV20-1 and TRBJ2-1, with D perhaps matching TRBD2 (5 bases). This CDR3 region has 15 residues. The germline V and J ends were trimmed by 1 base and 0 bases, with 10 bases remaining between them. Germline V gene lookup returns CDR1 DFQATT and CDR2 SNEGSKA (reference sequence). The CDR3 loop is CSARGTSSSYNEQFF. The CDR3 DNA reads as TGCAGTGCTAGAGGGACTTCTAGCTCCTACAATGAGCAGTTCTTC.

The table lists this clonotype with a few counts. The chain couples TRBV18 to TRBJ1-2; tentatively, D is TRBD1 (5 bases). The V end lost 3 bases, the J end lost 4 bases, and 15 bases lay between the germline ends. The CDR3 spans 15 residues. Germline V lookup: CDR1 KGHSH, CDR2 LQKENI. This chain's CDR3 is CASSPGQTVTYGYTF. CDR3 nucleotide sequence: TGTGCCAGCTCACCCGGGCAGACAGTCACCTATGGCTACACCTTC. Full variable domain (outside the CDR3, taken from reference TRBV18 and TRBJ1-2): NAGVMQNPRHLVRRRGQEARLRCSPMKGHSHVYWYRQLPEEGLKFMVYLQKENIIDESGMPKERFSAEFPKEGPSILRIQQVVRGDSAAYFCASSPGQTVTYGYTFGSGTRLTVV.